The 25 T cell receptor beta chains listed next were all sequenced from one sample in a study of CD8+CD57+ T cells in acquired aplastic anemia. An expansion of CD8+CD57+ cells by flow cytometry had been shown in patients chosen for sequencing. Investigators profiled TCR beta VDJ and CDR3 from genomic DNA template. TCRdb itself ran the reads through MiXCR, one entry per CDR3 protein. The table shows 180,000 or so distinct CDR3 sequences, with roughly 48% occurring only once. The sequencing input was sorted CD4+, CD8+, or CD8+CD57+ T cells (not recorded which) from PBMCs. These receptor sequences come from a human donor with aplastic anemia.

The genes are TRBV7-8 and TRBJ1-1, with 8 bases aligning to TRBD1. V lost 7 bases to trimming and J lost 3 bases; unmatched junction nucleotides: 13. This CDR3 region has 16 residues. Germline V gene lookup returns CDR1 SGHVS and CDR2 FQNEAQ. The CDR3 loop reads CASTIQAGGAYTEAFF. The CDR3 DNA follows: TGTGCCAGCACCATACAGGCAGGGGGCGCTTACACTGAAGCTTTCTTT. Filled out from reference TRBV7-8 and TRBJ1-1, the complete variable domain reads GAGVSQSPRYKVAKRGQDVALRCDPISGHVSLFWYQQALGQGPEFLTYFQNEAQLDKSGLPSDRFFAERPEGSVSTLKIQRTQQEDSAVYLCASTIQAGGAYTEAFFGQGTRLTVV.

The rearrangement uses TRBV19 and TRBJ1-5, with a possible D match to TRBD1 (5 bases). The CDR3 covers 15 residues. V lost 1 base, J lost 6 bases, and 13 bases lay in between. The germline CDR1 and CDR2 sequences are LNHDA and SQIVND (reference sequence). DNA for the CDR3: TGTGCCAGTAGTATAGGGCAGGGCGGGGGTCAGCCCCAGCATTTT. Its translation is CASSIGQGGGQPQHF.

At least ten counts were recorded for this clonotype. The chain uses TRBV12-3 or TRBV12-4 and TRBJ2-7; D may be TRBD2 (7 bases). The CDR3 runs 14 residues. Trimming took off 5 bases at V and 4 bases at J, with 15 bases between the two ends. CDR3 in DNA: TGTGCCAGCAGTGCCGGGGGGCCCAGGTACGAGCAGTACTTC. Its protein is CASSAGGPRYEQYF.

The gene calls are TRBV2 and TRBJ2-1; TRBD1 agrees at 10 bases. The CDR3 is 12 residues long. Per the germline V gene, CDR1 is SNHLY and CDR2 is FYNNEI. J was trimmed by 6 bases and V by 9 bases; bases with no gene match: 2. This chain's CDR3 is CASGTGVNEQFF. The CDR3 DNA sequence: TGTGCCAGTGGGACAGGGGTCAATGAGCAGTTCTTC.

The chain is built from TRBV7-9 and TRBJ1-2; TRBD1 aligns across 7 bases. With 0 bases clipped from V and 4 bases from J, the junction kept 5 bases outside the gene matches. Germline CDR1 and CDR2: SEHNR and FQNEAQ (reference sequence). This CDR3 contains 15 residues. The CDR3 here is CASSLALTGAYGYTF. The CDR3 DNA reads TGTGCCAGCAGCTTAGCGCTAACAGGGGCCTATGGCTACACCTTC.

Many counts were recorded for this clonotype. V and J are TRBV6-1 and TRBJ1-6, with D perhaps matching TRBD1 (5 bases). V lost 0 bases and J lost 7, with 16 bases in between. The CDR3 is made up of 17 amino acids. Germline V gives CDR1 MNHNS, CDR2 SASEGT. CDR3 coding DNA: TGTGCCAGCAGTGAAGCTGCAGGGCCGTCCCCAAATTCACCCCTCCACTTT. It is translated as CASSEAAGPSPNSPLHF.

This rearrangement joins TRBV15 to TRBJ2-3, with a possible D match to TRBD1 (6 bases). Germline-derived CDR1 and CDR2 are LNHNV and YYDKDF (reference sequence). V was clipped by 7 bases and J by 0 bases, with 17 bases between them. The CDR3 spans 16 residues. The CDR3 loop reads CATTLRGFTSTDTQYF. Written as DNA, the CDR3 is TGTGCCACCACCCTAAGGGGGTTTACTAGCACAGATACGCAGTATTTT.

V gene TRBV24-1 combines with J gene TRBJ2-1; perhaps D is TRBD1 or TRBD2 (5 bases each). Germline V lookup: CDR1 KGHDR, CDR2 SFDVKD. This CDR3 spans 15 amino acids. V lost 2 bases to trimming and J lost 7 bases, with 14 bases between them. CDR3 DNA sequence: TGTGCCACCAGTGATTCCTCCGGGACCCTTAATGAGCAGTTCTTC. Its translation: CATSDSSGTLNEQFF.

About this clonotype: The junction differs from germline at one of its ends, possibly a read error. The chain is built from TRBV10-3 and TRBJ1-4; 11 nucleotides align to TRBD1. This CDR3 has 14 residues. Per germline, CDR1 ENHRY and CDR2 SYGVKD. The CDR3 protein is CASSNGQGAEKLFF. CDR3 bases: TGTGCCAGCAGTAACGGACAGGGGGCGGAAAAACTGTTTTTT.

This clonotype was seen repeatedly, ten times or more. V is TRBV2 and J is TRBJ1-4; D call uncertain. Trimming took off 4 bases at V and 4 bases at J, with 10 bases between the two ends. Germline CDR1 reads SNHLY; CDR2 reads FYNNEI. The CDR3 sequence is 14 residues long. The CDR3: CASSGGVGNEKLFF. The CDR3 DNA reads TGTGCCAGCAGTGGAGGTGTGGGTAATGAAAAACTGTTTTTT.

This sequence joins TRBV15 and TRBJ2-7; D call uncertain. The CDR3 has 14 residues. V was pared by 3 bases and J by 0 bases, with 9 bases between. Germline CDR1 is LNHNV and CDR2 is YYDKDF (reference sequence). Here the CDR3 reads CATSSSLSSYEQYF. The CDR3 DNA reads TGTGCCACCAGCAGTTCACTGAGCTCCTACGAGCAGTACTTC.

This sequence joins TRBV5-1 and TRBJ2-2; 11 nucleotides agree with TRBD1. Germline CDR1 and CDR2: SGHRS and YFSETQ. V shed 4 bases, J shed 7 bases, and the junction held 9 bases outside the gene matches. The CDR3 runs to 16 residues. The CDR3 DNA reads TGCGCCAGCAGCGAAACTACCGGGACAGGGGGCGGGGAGCTGTTTTTT. Amino acids: CASSETTGTGGGELFF.

The sample holds many counts of this clonotype. The rearrangement uses TRBV15 and TRBJ2-3; D uncertain. Trimming took off 0 bases at V and 6 bases at J, with 7 bases between the two ends. The V gene's germline CDR1 is LNHNV and CDR2 YYDKDF (reference sequence). CDR3 length equals 13 residues. The CDR3 DNA is TGTGCCACCAGCAGAGATTACCGGGATACGCAGTATTTT. It yields the protein CATSRDYRDTQYF. Complete variable domain (other parts from reference TRBV15 and TRBJ2-3): DAMVIQNPRYQVTQFGKPVTLSCSQTLNHNVMYWYQQKSSQAPKLLFHYYDKDFNNEADTPDNFQSRRPNTSFCFLDIRSPGLGDTAMYLCATSRDYRDTQYFGPGTRLTVL.

In this sample, this clonotype turned up a few times. This chain links TRBV27 with TRBJ2-1; a weak D match, TRBD1 (5 bases). Germline V lookup: CDR1 MNHEY, CDR2 SMNVEV (reference sequence). V lost 7 bases, J lost 6 bases, and 22 bases lay in between. This CDR3 is built from 16 residues. CDR3 in DNA: TGTGCCAGCAAACCCTTCCTGGACAAGACCACCAATGAGCAGTTCTTC. Its translation is CASKPFLDKTTNEQFF.

This clonotype has ten or more counts. The V and J genes are TRBV19 and TRBJ2-2, with 9 bases matching TRBD1. Germline CDR1 reads LNHDA; CDR2 reads SQIVND (reference sequence). The V segment lost 1 base and the J segment 4 bases; nucleotides outside the gene matches: 7. The CDR3 totals 17 residues. The CDR3 sequence is CASSIGGTGLATGELFF. The CDR3 bases are TGTGCCAGTAGTATAGGGGGGACAGGGTTAGCCACCGGGGAGCTGTTTTTT.

This clonotype was seen many times. J is TRBJ1-4 and V is TRBV14; D uncertain. The V end lost 4 bases, the J end lost 5 bases, and 17 bases lay between the germline ends. CDR3 length equals 16 residues. The germline gives CDR1 SGHDN, CDR2 FVKESK. The CDR3: CASSLGRGVANEKLFF. CDR3 nucleotide sequence: TGTGCCAGCAGCCTCGGTCGGGGAGTCGCGAATGAAAAACTGTTTTTT.

The rearrangement links TRBV20-1 to TRBJ2-7, with 7 nucleotides matching TRBD2. The trim removed 6 bases at V and 2 bases at J, leaving 10 bases unmatched. Germline CDR1 and CDR2: DFQATT and SNEGSKA (reference sequence). The CDR3 contains 14 residues. In DNA form, the CDR3 reads TGCAGTGCAAGTCGGGCGGGGGAGCCCTACGAGCAGTACTTC. It yields the protein CSASRAGEPYEQYF.

J is TRBJ2-5 and V is TRBV29-1; 10 positions agree with TRBD1. CDR1 SQVTM and CDR2 ANQGSEA come from the germline V gene. The trim removed 3 bases at V and 2 bases at J, leaving 0 bases unmatched. The CDR3 sequence is 13 residues long. The CDR3 region is CSVEDRGQETQYF. The DNA of the CDR3 is TGCAGCGTTGAGGACAGGGGGCAAGAGACCCAGTACTTC.

This clonotype was seen at least ten times. The chain has TRBV19 and TRBJ1-2; D unresolved. The V gene's germline CDR1 is LNHDA and CDR2 SQIVND (reference sequence). V lost 3 bases and J 8 bases, leaving 10 bases between the germline ends. CDR3 length: 12 residues. The CDR3 coding sequence is TGTGCCAGTAGTATTGTCATGGGCGGCTACACCTTC. It encodes CASSIVMGGYTF.

This clonotype came up a few times. The chain combines TRBV2 with TRBJ1-2; no reliable D call. CDR3 length: 14 amino acids. The germline gives CDR1 SNHLY, CDR2 FYNNEI. Trimming removed 7 bases at V and 1 base at J, with 13 bases between. The CDR3 DNA sequence: TGTGCCAGCACCCATGACGGGGTTAACTATGGCTACACCTTC. It codes for CASTHDGVNYGYTF.

The CDR3 sequence is CSGGSTDTQYF. As DNA, the CDR3 is TGCAGCGGGGGGAGCACAGATACGCAGTATTTT. V is TRBV29-1 and J is TRBJ2-3, with D possibly called TRBD1 or TRBD2 (5 bases each). Germline assignment: CDR1 SQVTM and CDR2 ANQGSEA. V lost 7 bases and J 0 bases, leaving 5 bases between the germline ends. CDR3 size: 11 residues.

V usage is TRBV20-1 and J usage is TRBJ2-7; tentatively, D is TRBD1 or TRBD2 (5 bases each). The CDR3 is 14 amino acids. V was clipped by 3 bases and J by 3 bases, with 15 bases between them. Germline V gives CDR1 DFQATT, CDR2 SNEGSKA (reference sequence). The chain's CDR3 is CSASGGVIFYEQYF. Written as DNA, the CDR3 is TGCAGTGCTAGTGGGGGAGTGATCTTCTACGAGCAGTACTTC.

This clonotype came up many times. The chain has TRBV24-1 and TRBJ1-5, with TRBD1 as a possible D gene (6 bases). This CDR3 has 14 residues. V lost 6 bases and J 4 bases, leaving 12 bases between the germline ends. Germline loops: CDR1 KGHDR, CDR2 SFDVKD. The DNA of the CDR3 is TGTGCCACCAGTCCGCGGGACATTAATCAGCCCCAGCATTTT. Its protein is CATSPRDINQPQHF.

This clonotype was detected many times. This rearrangement joins TRBV3-1 to TRBJ1-2; D gene ambiguous. V was shortened by 1 base and J by 6 bases, with 15 bases between the two germline ends. CDR3 length: 15 residues. Per the germline V gene, CDR1 is LGHDT and CDR2 is YNNKEL (reference sequence). This CDR3 is CASSQVLSGGNGYTF. CDR3 sequence (DNA): TGTGCCAGCAGCCAAGTTCTCAGCGGCGGGAATGGCTACACCTTC. The variable domain in full, with the rest retrieved from reference TRBV3-1 and TRBJ1-2, is DTAVSQTPKYLVTQMGNDKSIKCEQNLGHDTMYWYKQDSKKFLKIMFSYNNKELIINETVPNRFSPKSPDKAHLNLHINSLELGDSAVYFCASSQVLSGGNGYTFGSGTRLTVV.

The chain employs TRBV6-1 and TRBJ1-5, with 8 bases fitting TRBD1. Germline loops: CDR1 MNHNS, CDR2 SASEGT. Trimming took 8 bases from V and 6 from J; bases not matched to a gene: 9. The CDR3 runs 14 residues. This chain's CDR3 is CASCPGGVIQPQHF. The CDR3 DNA is TGTGCCAGCTGCCCAGGGGGCGTCATTCAGCCCCAGCATTTT.